This T cell receptor beta chain was sequenced for a study of T cell responses to AZD1222 COVID-19 vaccine. Trimming stripped 1 base from V and 5 bases from J, with 5 bases between. The CDR3 totals 12 residues. Germline V gives CDR1 SGHDN, CDR2 FVKESK. The method was immunoSEQ multiplex PCR; TCRdb's version includes in-frame clones alone and lacks a portion of them. The repertoire holds 95,000 to 100,000 clones, with 85% to 90% as singletons. The sequence was obtained from an adult in good health. The V call is TRBV14, the J call TRBJ1-2; D is uncertain. The source was peripheral blood, collected on day 0 of AZD1222 vaccination. CDR3 sequence: CASSQVGYGYTF. The CDR3, as DNA: TGTGCCAGCAGCCAAGTGGGGTATGGCTACACCTTC. Combining the CDR3 with reference TRBV14 and TRBJ1-2 gives the whole variable domain EAGVTQFPSHSVIEKGQTVTLRCDPISGHDNLYWYRRVMGKEIKFLLHFVKESKQDESGMPNNRFLAERTGGTYSTLKVQPAELEDSGVYFCASSQVGYGYTFGSGTRLTVV.